The 23 T cell receptor beta chains given below trace back to one sample, sequenced in a study of post-analysis software for immune sequencing data. Findings and limits, study-wide: The five TRBV segments detected at higher frequency in patients than in controls included TRBV5-6, TRBV5-1 and TRBV20-1.

Their antigens remain unidentified. Unique molecular identifiers were present in the TCR beta cDNA libraries. TCRdb re-analysed the PCR reads in MiXCR, keeping a single row per CDR3 protein. Of around 200,000 distinct CDR3 sequences listed, 29% are singletons. Source material: blood. The receptor source for this set is a girl under 18 with multiple sclerosis.

V and J are TRBV6-6 and TRBJ2-7; TRBD2 matches 9 bases. Per the germline V gene, CDR1 is MNHNY and CDR2 is SVGAGI (reference sequence). CDR3 length: 15 amino acids. The V segment lost 10 bases and the J segment 1 base; nucleotides outside the gene matches: 11. The CDR3 DNA reads TGTGCCAACCGCGGGGGCGGGAGGGCGTCCTACGAGCAGTACTTC. Its translation: CANRGGGRASYEQYF.

This clonotype was seen only a few times. This rearrangement joins TRBV6-1 to TRBJ1-1; 9 bases map to TRBD1. The CDR3 consists of 13 residues. Germline CDR1 reads MNHNS; CDR2 reads SASEGT. Unmatched junction bases numbered 3, after V lost 6 bases and J lost 4 bases. CDR3 coding DNA: TGTGCCAGCAGCGGGGACAGGGCCACTGAAGCTTTCTTT. This translates into CASSGDRATEAFF.

The chain is built from TRBV6-2 or TRBV6-3 and TRBJ2-4; TRBD1 or TRBD2 may be the D gene (5 bases each). Germline V CDR1 and CDR2: MNHEY, SVGEGT. With 8 bases removed from V and 3 bases from J, the gap between germline ends came to 8 bases. This CDR3 contains 12 residues. CDR3 sequence: CASEGNKNIQYF. CDR3 DNA: TGTGCCAGCGAGGGGAACAAAAACATTCAGTACTTC.

In its sample, this clonotype was seen many times. The rearrangement links TRBV28 to TRBJ2-6, with TRBD1 matching over 7 bases. The CDR3 is 16 residues long. With 7 bases clipped from V and 0 bases from J, the junction kept 6 bases outside the gene matches. Germline V lookup: CDR1 MDHEN, CDR2 SYDVKM. This CDR3 reads CASIGQDPSGANVLTF. The CDR3 DNA sequence: TGTGCCAGCATTGGACAGGACCCCTCTGGGGCCAACGTCCTGACTTTC.

This clonotype occurred many times. The chain has TRBV24-1 and TRBJ2-7; D unclear. The ends were cut back, 3 bases at V and 4 bases at J, with 3 bases in the middle. Germline V gene data show CDR1 as KGHDR and CDR2 as SFDVKD. The length of the CDR3 is 11 residues. Here the CDR3 DNA reads TGTGCCACCAGTGATCTATACGAGCAGTACTTC. Protein: CATSDLYEQYF.

This clonotype has a single count. Germline is not matched at one junction end, which may reflect a read error. This chain links TRBV11-2 with TRBJ2-5, with D possibly being TRBD1 (8 bases). Germline V gene lookup returns CDR1 SGHAT and CDR2 FQNNGV. CDR3 length: 19 amino acids. CDR3 nucleotide sequence: TGTGCCAGCAGCTTAGGCCGGGAGGACAGGGAGGCAACCCAAGAGGCCCAGTACTTC. Protein: CASSLGREDREATQEAQYF. The full variable domain, with the rest looked up from reference TRBV11-2 and TRBJ2-5, is EAGVAQSPRYKIIEKRQSVAFWCNPISGHATLYWYQQILGQGPKLLIQFQNNGVVDDSQLPKDRFSAERLKGVDSTLKIQPAKLEDSAVYLCASSLGREDREATQEAQYFGPGTRLLVL.

This clonotype was found many times. The chain couples TRBV12-1 to TRBJ2-7; the table's D call, TRBD2, has no DNA check behind it. TRBV12-1 is labeled a pseudogene. The CDR3 has 16 amino acids. CDR3 coding DNA: TGTGCCAGCAGCTTTGGGCGGTCTAGCATCCAATACGAGCAGTACTTC. Its protein product is CASSFGRSSIQYEQYF.

The gene calls are TRBV20-1 and TRBJ1-2; D is possibly TRBD1 (5 bases). This CDR3 comprises 13 residues. Germline loops: CDR1 DFQATT, CDR2 SNEGSKA (reference sequence). V was cut by 3 bases and J by 3 bases, with 11 bases left in between. The CDR3 loop reads CSASPGTDYGYTF. Written as DNA, the CDR3 is TGCAGTGCTAGTCCCGGGACTGACTATGGCTACACCTTC.

In its sample, this clonotype was seen a few times. The J gene is TRBJ2-5, the V gene TRBV5-1, with a tentative D call TRBD2 (6 bases). This CDR3 contains 16 residues. Trimming took 2 bases from V and 2 from J, leaving 16 bases between them. Germline V gene lookup returns CDR1 SGHRS and CDR2 YFSETQ. The DNA of the CDR3 is TGCGCCAGCAGCTTTCTAAAGGGCGGGGATCAAGAGACCCAGTACTTC. Protein product: CASSFLKGGDQETQYF.

The CDR3, as DNA: TGTGCCAGCAGCCCTACTAGGATCACGGGACAGGGAAACACTGAAGCTTTCTTT. Its translation is CASSPTRITGQGNTEAFF. The V and J genes are TRBV3-1 and TRBJ1-1, with 9 nucleotides matching TRBD1. Trimming removed 4 bases from V and 2 bases from J; junction bases left unmatched: 14. The CDR3 is 18 amino acids. Germline V CDR1 and CDR2: LGHDT, YNNKEL (reference sequence).

This chain uses TRBV11-2 with TRBJ2-3; D possibly corresponds to TRBD1 (5 bases). Germline CDR1 is SGHAT and CDR2 is FQNNGV. V was shortened by 4 bases and J by 2 bases, with 7 bases between the two germline ends. The CDR3 contains 13 residues. This CDR3 is CASSSTATDTQYF. CDR3 sequence (DNA): TGTGCCAGCAGCTCGACAGCCACAGATACGCAGTATTTT.

This clonotype occurred a few times. V is TRBV5-1 and J is TRBJ1-6; D unresolved. Germline CDR1 and CDR2: SGHRS and YFSETQ. Trimming pared 7 bases from V and 7 bases from J, leaving 18 bases between. This CDR3 is built from 15 residues. CDR3 loop: CASSAAGLGNSPLHF. CDR3 DNA sequence: TGCGCCAGCTCGGCGGCGGGCCTTGGGAATTCACCCCTCCACTTT.

The chain links TRBV11-2 to TRBJ2-3, with a tentative D call TRBD2 (6 bases). V lost 5 bases, J lost 0 bases, and 15 bases lay in between. This CDR3 region has 16 residues. Germline CDR1 and CDR2: SGHAT and FQNNGV. This CDR3 is CASSPGSGLSTDTQYF. The CDR3 nucleotides read TGTGCCAGCAGCCCCGGCAGCGGGTTAAGCACAGATACGCAGTATTTT.

This clonotype was detected many times. The chain employs TRBV27 and TRBJ1-2, with 8 bases lining up with TRBD1. CDR3 size: 12 residues. Germline V gene lookup returns CDR1 MNHEY and CDR2 SMNVEV (reference sequence). After removal of 6 bases from V and 3 bases from J, the junction contained 0 bases not matched to a gene. CDR3 protein: CASRDRDYGYTF. CDR3 DNA sequence: TGTGCCAGCAGGGACAGGGACTATGGCTACACCTTC.

In the case of this clonotype: A read error may produce the germline difference seen at one junction end. The chain is built from TRBV2 and TRBJ1-1; D uncertain. The germline V gene encodes CDR1 SNHLY and CDR2 FYNNEI. The CDR3 contains 14 residues. The CDR3 spells CVSTGGWANTEAFF. The CDR3 DNA reads as TGTGTCAGCACCGGTGGGTGGGCGAACACTGAAGCTTTCTTT.

This clonotype was seen more than once but under ten times. CDR3 nucleotide sequence: TGCAGTGCTAGTCGTCGGGGCTCCGGCAATACGCAGTATTTT. It encodes CSASRRGSGNTQYF. The chain carries TRBV20-1 and TRBJ2-3; either TRBD1 or TRBD2 may supply D (5 bases each). V lost 3 bases, J lost 7 bases, and 17 bases lay in between. The germline gives CDR1 DFQATT, CDR2 SNEGSKA (reference sequence). CDR3 length: 14 residues.

The table lists this clonotype with a few counts. This chain links TRBV19 with TRBJ1-2; the D gene is possibly TRBD1 (5 bases). The germline gives CDR1 LNHDA, CDR2 SQIVND (reference sequence). The CDR3 is made up of 13 amino acids. V lost 3 bases and J 13 bases, leaving 18 bases between the germline ends. The CDR3 nucleotides are TGTGCCAGTAGTATCCCCGGGACGGGAGTATCCACCTTC. The encoded protein is CASSIPGTGVSTF.

This clonotype was counted a few times. CDR3 protein: CASSGRQGNQPQHF. The CDR3 DNA reads as TGTGCCAGCAGTGGCCGACAGGGAAATCAGCCCCAGCATTTT. The chain joins TRBV6-1 to TRBJ1-5, with 7 bases fitting TRBD1. V dropped 4 bases and J dropped 4; count of bases not matched to a gene: 4. The CDR3 totals 14 residues. Germline values: CDR1 MNHNS, CDR2 SASEGT.

The chain joins TRBV4-1 to TRBJ1-2; D ambiguous. CDR1 MGHRA and CDR2 YSYEKL come from the germline V gene. This CDR3 comprises 17 residues. V lost 0 bases, J lost 7 bases, and 21 bases lay in between. The CDR3 DNA follows: TGCGCCAGCAGCCAAGACTCCGCCCCGGCGGGGAACGGTGGCTACACCTTC. Its protein product is CASSQDSAPAGNGGYTF.

This clonotype was recorded many times. V is TRBV10-2 and J is TRBJ2-1; TRBD1 or TRBD2 may be the D gene (5 bases each). V was cut by 10 bases and J by 6 bases, with 16 bases left in between. The CDR3 contains 13 residues. Germline assignment: CDR1 WSHSY and CDR2 SAAADI. In DNA, the CDR3 is TGCGCCACCGCCCGGGGCCCCCTCAATGAGCAGTTCTTC. It translates to CATARGPLNEQFF.

This clonotype turned up a few times. The V and J genes are TRBV7-2 and TRBJ2-3; D is uncertain. The CDR3 runs to 13 residues. The V and J ends lost 5 bases and 9 bases respectively, with 15 bases between them. The germline V gene has CDR1 SGHTA and CDR2 FQGNSA. This CDR3 reads CASSLTAYGTQYF. CDR3 nucleotides: TGTGCCAGCAGCCTGACTGCCTATGGGACGCAGTATTTT.

This clonotype was picked up one time. This sequence may be a read error, since a much larger clone differs from it by one base. This rearrangement joins TRBV20-1 to TRBJ2-7; 9 bases map to TRBD1. The V and J ends lost 2 bases and 0 bases, in that order; junction bases with no gene match: 5. The CDR3 is 15 amino acids. CDR1 and CDR2 from the germline V gene are DFQATT and SNEGSKA (reference sequence). DNA of the CDR3: TGCAGTGCTAGATTGCGGACAGGGGTCTCCTACGAGCAGTACTTC. The encoded protein is CSARLRTGVSYEQYF.

Comments on this clonotype: A read error may account for a junction end that differs from germline. Here the CDR3 reads CACSLLSYEQYF. The CDR3 nucleotides are TGTGCCTGCAGTTTACTATCCTACGAGCAGTACTTC. This chain uses TRBV12-3 or TRBV12-4 with TRBJ2-7; no clear D gene. The CDR3 totals 12 residues.